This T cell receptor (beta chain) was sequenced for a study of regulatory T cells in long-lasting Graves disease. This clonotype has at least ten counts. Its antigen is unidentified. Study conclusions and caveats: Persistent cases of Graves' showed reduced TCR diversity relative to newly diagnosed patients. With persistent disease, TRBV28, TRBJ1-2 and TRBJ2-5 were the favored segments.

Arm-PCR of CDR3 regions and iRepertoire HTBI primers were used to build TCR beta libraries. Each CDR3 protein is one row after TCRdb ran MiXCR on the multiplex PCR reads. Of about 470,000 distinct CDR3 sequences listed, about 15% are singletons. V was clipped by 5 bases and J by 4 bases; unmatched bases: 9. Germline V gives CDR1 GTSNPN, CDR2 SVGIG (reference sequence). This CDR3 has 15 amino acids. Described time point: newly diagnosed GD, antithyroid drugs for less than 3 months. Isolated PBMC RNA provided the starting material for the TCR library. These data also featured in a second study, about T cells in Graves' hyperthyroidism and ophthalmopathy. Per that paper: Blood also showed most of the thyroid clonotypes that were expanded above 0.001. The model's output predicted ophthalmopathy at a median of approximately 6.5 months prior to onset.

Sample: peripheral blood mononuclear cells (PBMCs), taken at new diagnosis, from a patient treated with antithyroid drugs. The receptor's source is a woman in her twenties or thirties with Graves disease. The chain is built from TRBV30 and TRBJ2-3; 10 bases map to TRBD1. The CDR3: CAWSRDRGKADTQYF. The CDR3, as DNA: TGTGCCTGGTCCCGGGACAGGGGCAAGGCAGATACGCAGTATTTT.